This is a list of T cell receptor beta chains from one sample in a study of blood T cell repertoires in COVID-19. The protocol was immunoSEQ multiplex PCR, while the TCRdb copy is restricted to in-frame clones and leaves out a portion. The sample records more than 200,000 clones, 84% being singletons. Material: peripheral blood. The receptor set was obtained from a woman aged 40 to 50 who had recovered from COVID-19. CDR3s include the opening cysteine and the closing phenylalanine or tryptophan. The D gene is left open where the match is weak. Clone size is given for some rows only: seen once, a few or many times, or a class if the clone is expanded.

>TRBV5-4|TRBJ2-5|-|once
TGTGCCAGCAGCCCCTTGAACGAGGCGCAAGAGACCCAGTACTTC
CASSPLNEAQETQYF
>TRBV20-1|TRBJ1-1|-|once
TGCCGGGGGAACACTGAAGCTTTCTTT
CRGNTEAFF
>TRBV7-7|TRBJ2-2|-|-
TGTGCTAGCAGCCCTCTTTCCCTGGCTTCCGGGGAGCTGTTTTTT
CASSPLSLASGELFF
>TRBV12-3/TRBV12-4|TRBJ1-1|TRBD1|-
TGTGCCAGCACCGGACAGGTTGAAACTGAAGCTTTCTTT
CASTGQVETEAFF
>TRBV5-1|TRBJ2-3|-|-
TGCGCCAGCAGCGACTTCTCGGGCGGGGCAGATACGCAGTATTTT
CASSDFSGGADTQYF
>TRBV19|TRBJ2-6|-|-
TGTGCCAGTAGATTCGGGTCTGGGGCCAACGTCCTGACTTTC
CASRFGSGANVLTF
>TRBV18|TRBJ1-1|-|-
TGTGCCAGCTCACCATTACAGGGCACTGAAGCTTTCTTT
CASSPLQGTEAFF
>TRBV20-1|TRBJ1-5|-|once
TGCAGTGCTAGTCTCGGGGGGAGCAATCAGCCCCAGCATTTT
CSASLGGSNQPQHF
>TRBV5-1|TRBJ2-5|TRBD2|-
TGCGCCAGCAGCTTGGCCGGTTTGGTAGCGGGGGGAGAGACCCAGTACTTC
CASSLAGLVAGGETQYF
>TRBV15|TRBJ1-2|-|-
TGTGCCACCAGCCTTCCCGGGGGACCGAACTATGGCTACACCTTC
CATSLPGGPNYGYTF
>TRBV28|TRBJ1-5|TRBD1|-
TGTGCCAGCAGTTTTGTACAGGGGCGAGGCAATCAGCCCCAGCATTTT
CASSFVQGRGNQPQHF
>TRBV14|TRBJ1-2|-|-
TGTGCCAGCAGCCAAGAGTCCGGTCGATACTATGGCTACACCTTC
CASSQESGRYYGYTF
>TRBV5-1|TRBJ2-1|-|few
TGCGCCAGCAGCTTGACTAGTGACAATGAGCAGTTCTTC
CASSLTSDNEQFF
>TRBV9|TRBJ2-5|TRBD2|few
TGTGCCAGCAGCGTAGGCCAGCGGGGGGGCCCGGAGACCCAGTACTTC
CASSVGQRGGPETQYF
>TRBV28|TRBJ1-1|-|-
TGTGCCAGCAGGCCCCCTATTATCAGGGAAGCTTTCTTT
CASRPPIIREAFF
>TRBV7-9|TRBJ1-1|-|-
TGTGCCAGCAGCTTAAGTCAAGGGGACACTGAAGCTTTCTTT
CASSLSQGDTEAFF
>TRBV28|TRBJ1-1|-|-
TGTGCCAGCAGTTTATTAGAGGGTCGAACTGAAGCTTTCTTT
CASSLLEGRTEAFF
>TRBV30|TRBJ1-3|-|-
TGTGCCTGGAGCAGTTTATCTGGAAACACCATATATTTT
CAWSSLSGNTIYF
>TRBV4-3|TRBJ1-2|-|-
TGCGCCAGCAGCCAAGACGGAGATCCGTGGTATGGCTACACCTTC
CASSQDGDPWYGYTF
>TRBV5-1|TRBJ2-3|-|once
TGCGCCAGCAGCTCTATAAGACACACAGATACGCAGTATTTT
CASSSIRHTDTQYF
>TRBV7-8|TRBJ2-3|TRBD2|-
TGTGCCAGCAGCGATTTAGCGGGGGGGAGCACAGATACGCAGTATTTT
CASSDLAGGSTDTQYF
>TRBV20-1|TRBJ2-5|-|-
TGCAGTGCTAGCGGGCAAGAGACCCAGTACTTC
CSASGQETQYF
>TRBV30|TRBJ1-1|TRBD1|-
TGTGCCTGGAGTACAGGGGAGGAGGTCGCTTTCTTT
CAWSTGEEVAFF
>TRBV5-1|TRBJ2-1|-|-
TGCGCCAGCAGCTTGGGTGGGGGGGCAGGCAATGAGCAGTTCTTC
CASSLGGGAGNEQFF
>TRBV10-1|TRBJ1-6|-|few
TGCGCCAGAATCCCGGAGTGGAATTCACCCCTCCACTTT
CARIPEWNSPLHF
>TRBV18|TRBJ1-1|-|-
TGTGCCAGCTCTCGGGGGGATTTGAACACTGAAGCTTTCTTT
CASSRGDLNTEAFF
>TRBV3-1/TRBV3-2|TRBJ2-5|TRBD2|-
TGTGCCAGCAGCGAAAACTCGGGACTAGTCCAAGAGACCCAGTACTTC
CASSENSGLVQETQYF
>TRBV29-1|TRBJ1-1|-|-
TGCAGCGTTGAAGCGGGGCCGGGGGGCACTGAAGCTTTCTTT
CSVEAGPGGTEAFF
>TRBV30|TRBJ1-1|-|-
TGTGCCTCAACGGCCCAGAGTCGACAAAGGAACACTGAAGCTTTCTTT
CASTAQSRQRNTEAFF
>TRBV5-4|TRBJ1-2|-|-
TGTGCCAGCAGTTTGCCACGGGACAACTTTGTCGGCTACACCTTC
CASSLPRDNFVGYTF
>TRBV11-3|TRBJ2-3|TRBD1|-
TGTGCCAGCAGCCCAACAGGGGAAGATACGCAGTATTTT
CASSPTGEDTQYF
>TRBV24-1|TRBJ1-2|TRBD1|-
TGTGCCACGGGAACTTCAGGGGGCTATGGCTACACCTTC
CATGTSGGYGYTF
>TRBV3-1/TRBV3-2|TRBJ1-5|TRBD1|-
TGTGCCAGCAGCCAAGTTCAGGGGGCTAATCAGCCCCAGCATTTT
CASSQVQGANQPQHF
>TRBV6-2/TRBV6-3|TRBJ2-5|TRBD1|-
TGTGCCAGCAGCCAGACAGGGACCAAAGAGACCCAGTACTTC
CASSQTGTKETQYF
>TRBV30|TRBJ2-2|TRBD1|few
TGTGCCTGGACCTCCGGGACAGCGAGCACCGGGGAGCTGTTTTTT
CAWTSGTASTGELFF
>TRBV5-1|TRBJ1-2|-|-
TGCGCCAGCAGCCCGCTTCCACAAAACTATGGCTACACCTTC
CASSPLPQNYGYTF
>TRBV6-5|TRBJ2-7|-|-
TGTGCCAGCAGTCTACAGGAATTCGGCGAGCAGTACTTC
CASSLQEFGEQYF
>TRBV6-5|TRBJ1-2|TRBD1|-
TGTGCCAGCAACAACAGGGGTAGTTATGGCTACACCTTC
CASNNRGSYGYTF
>TRBV5-1|TRBJ2-6|-|-
TGCGCCAGCAGCTCCTCAGGGTCTGGGGCCAACGTCCTGACTTTC
CASSSSGSGANVLTF
>TRBV2|TRBJ1-4|-|-
TGTGCCAGCAGTCCTATTGGGGGCGGTGAAAAACTGTTTTTT
CASSPIGGGEKLFF
>TRBV6-5|TRBJ2-6|-|-
TGTGCCAGCAGTTCTAGTGCTGGGGCCAACGTCCTGACTTTC
CASSSSAGANVLTF
>TRBV28|TRBJ2-7|-|-
TGTGCCAGCAGTTTGAGGAGGAGGTTGCACGAGCAGTACTTC
CASSLRRRLHEQYF